Included here is one T cell receptor (beta chain) sequence, with context. Its antigen is as yet unknown. Points from the study as a whole: Tumor Tregs overlapped most with tumor, then blood, naive CD4+ cells. Larger-cohort validation covered only one TCR beta V-J rearrangement. The TCR gene usage of tumor memory CD4+ T cells clustered together with blood and lymph node memory CD4+ cells and with lymph node naive CD4+ cells.

The junction had 5 bases not matched to a gene; V was cut back by 6 bases and J by 6 bases. Per the germline V gene, CDR1 is MGHRA and CDR2 is YSYEKL. The CDR3 runs 14 residues. After constant-region reverse-primer amplification, full-length variable regions underwent semi-nested PCR with Nested Universal Primer A. TCRdb fed the 5' RACE reads into MiXCR, producing one record per CDR3 protein. The sample consists of about 43,000 distinct CDR3 sequences, 22% of them appearing once. Tregs were sorted as CD4+CD25+CD127-/low cells. V usage is TRBV4-1 and J usage is TRBJ2-4; TRBD2 agrees at 10 bases. The sample consisted of Tregs sorted from a lymph node. The clonotype was recovered from a female donor with breast cancer. The CDR3 sequence is CASRLAGGSNIQYF. The CDR3 DNA is TGCGCCAGCAGGTTAGCGGGAGGCTCAAACATTCAGTACTTC.